Following are 6 T cell receptor beta chains from one sample sequenced in a study of Graves' ophthalmopathy and Graves' hyperthyroidism. CDR3 regions of TCR beta were amplified from RNA transcripts. RT-PCR in the first round used HTBI primers; a second-round multiplex PCR followed. TCRdb ran MiXCR on the multiplex PCR reads and lists one entry per CDR3 protein. The table shows around 40,000 distinct CDR3 sequences, with over 40% occurring only once. What was sequenced was peripheral blood. The receptors were sampled from an adult man with Graves' ophthalmopathy.

This clonotype rates as medium-sized (0.01 to 0.1%). V gene TRBV29-1 combines with J gene TRBJ1-2, with a possible D match to TRBD1 (6 bases). The CDR3 has 12 residues. Germline CDR1 is SQVTM and CDR2 is ANQGSEA. Trimming shortened V by 4 bases and J by 4 bases, and 10 bases separated the two germline ends. The CDR3 is CSVVDRRYGYTF. CDR3 nucleotides: TGCAGCGTTGTAGACAGGCGCTATGGCTACACCTTC.

There are many counts of this clonotype. The V gene is TRBV6-1, the J gene TRBJ2-7, with D perhaps being TRBD1 or TRBD2 (7 bases each). V shed 6 bases and J shed 6 bases, with 21 bases lying between them. The CDR3 runs to 15 residues. Germline V gene data show CDR1 as MNHNS and CDR2 as SASEGT. The CDR3 DNA sequence: TGTGCCAGCAGCGCCCAGAAGGCCAGGGGGGGCGAGCAGTACTTC. Translating it yields CASSAQKARGGEQYF.

With regard to this clonotype: One junction end does not reproduce the germline sequence, and a read error may be involved. V usage is TRBV7-8 and J usage is TRBJ1-2; no firm D call. The CDR3 is made up of 14 amino acids. Per germline, CDR1 SGHVS and CDR2 FQNEAQ. CDR3 bases: TGTGCCAGCAGCCCAACCCGAGACTCGTATGGCCACACCTTC. Translated: CASSPTRDSYGHTF.

The sample holds one count of this clonotype. The rearrangement uses TRBV20-1 and TRBJ2-5; TRBD1 agrees at 7 bases. Trimming took 1 base from V and 9 from J; bases not matched to a gene: 14. CDR3 length: 15 amino acids. Germline V lookup: CDR1 DFQATT, CDR2 SNEGSKA (reference sequence). The CDR3 protein is CSARVRDRPNQPQYF. The CDR3 DNA reads as TGCAGTGCTAGAGTAAGGGACAGACCTAATCAGCCCCAGTACTTC.

This clonotype was seen many times. V gene TRBV9 combines with J gene TRBJ2-1; D gene ambiguous. The CDR3 is 14 residues long. Looked up from germline, CDR1 is SGDLS and CDR2 is YYNGEE. V was trimmed by 0 bases and J by 5 bases, leaving 9 bases between them. The CDR3 region is CASSVGNTNNEQFF. The DNA for the CDR3 is TGTGCCAGCAGCGTAGGGAACACCAACAATGAGCAGTTCTTC.

Concerning this clonotype: A read error may account for a junction end that differs from germline. The chain has TRBV7-9 and TRBJ2-7; D gene ambiguous. This CDR3 is 14 amino acids long. From germline, CDR1 is SEHNR and CDR2 FQNEAQ (reference sequence). The CDR3 spells CTSSTIKPTYEQYF. The CDR3 DNA follows: TGTACCAGCAGCACTATCAAACCGACCTACGAGCAGTACTTC.